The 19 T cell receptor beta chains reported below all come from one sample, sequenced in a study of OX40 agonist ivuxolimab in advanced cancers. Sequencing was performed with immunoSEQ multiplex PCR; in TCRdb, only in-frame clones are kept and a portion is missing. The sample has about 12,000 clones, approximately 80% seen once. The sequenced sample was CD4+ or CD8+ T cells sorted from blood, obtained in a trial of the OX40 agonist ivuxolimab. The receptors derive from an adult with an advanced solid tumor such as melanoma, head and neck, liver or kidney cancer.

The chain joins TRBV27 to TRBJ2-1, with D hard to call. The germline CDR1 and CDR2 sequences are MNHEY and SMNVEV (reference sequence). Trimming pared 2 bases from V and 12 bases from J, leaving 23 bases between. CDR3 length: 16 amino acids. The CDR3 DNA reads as TGTGCCAGCAGTTTAATACCCCTTACCGCCTACTCACTGCAGTTCTTC. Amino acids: CASSLIPLTAYSLQFF.

The CDR3 DNA follows: TGCAGCGTTGAATTGGCAAATGATTCCTACGAGCAGTACTTC. It specifies CSVELANDSYEQYF. The chain combines TRBV29-1 with TRBJ2-7; D gene unclear. Trimming left V 2 bases short and J 1 base short, with 12 bases between. Looked up from germline, CDR1 is SQVTM and CDR2 is ANQGSEA. The CDR3 consists of 14 residues.

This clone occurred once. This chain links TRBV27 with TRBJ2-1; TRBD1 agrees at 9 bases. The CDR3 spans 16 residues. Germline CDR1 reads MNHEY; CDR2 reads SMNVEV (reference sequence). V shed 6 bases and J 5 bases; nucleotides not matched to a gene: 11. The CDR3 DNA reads TGTGCCAGCAGCCCCGTGAGGACAGGGGTTAACAATGAGCAGTTCTTC. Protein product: CASSPVRTGVNNEQFF.

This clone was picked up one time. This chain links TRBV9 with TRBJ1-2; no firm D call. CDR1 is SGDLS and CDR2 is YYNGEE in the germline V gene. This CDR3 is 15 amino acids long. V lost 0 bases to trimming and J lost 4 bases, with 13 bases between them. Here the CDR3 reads CASSVGLAGGYGYTF. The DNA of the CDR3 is TGTGCCAGCAGCGTAGGCTTGGCAGGAGGCTATGGCTACACCTTC.

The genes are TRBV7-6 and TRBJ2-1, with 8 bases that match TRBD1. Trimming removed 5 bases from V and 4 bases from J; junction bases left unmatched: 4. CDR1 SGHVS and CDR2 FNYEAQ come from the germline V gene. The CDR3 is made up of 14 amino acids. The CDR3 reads CASSPGQVYNEQFF. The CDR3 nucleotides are TGTGCCAGCAGCCCGGGACAGGTATACAATGAGCAGTTCTTC.

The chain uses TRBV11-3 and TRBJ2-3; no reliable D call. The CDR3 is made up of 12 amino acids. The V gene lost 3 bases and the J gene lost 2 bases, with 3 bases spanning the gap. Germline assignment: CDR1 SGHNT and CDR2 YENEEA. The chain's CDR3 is CASSFYTDTQYF. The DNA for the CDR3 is TGTGCCAGCAGCTTTTACACAGATACGCAGTATTTT.

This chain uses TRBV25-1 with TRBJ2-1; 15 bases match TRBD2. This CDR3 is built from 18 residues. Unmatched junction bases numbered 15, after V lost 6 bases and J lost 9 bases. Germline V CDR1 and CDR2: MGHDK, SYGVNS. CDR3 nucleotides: TGTGCCAGCAGGCCCGGACTAGCGGGAGGGCCCCACATCGCTGAGCAGTTCTTC. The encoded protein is CASRPGLAGGPHIAEQFF.

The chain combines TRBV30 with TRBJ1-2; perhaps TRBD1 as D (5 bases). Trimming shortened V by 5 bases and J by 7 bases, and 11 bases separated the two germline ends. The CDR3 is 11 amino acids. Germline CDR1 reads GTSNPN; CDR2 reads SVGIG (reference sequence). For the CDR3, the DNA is TGTGCCTGGTTCAATGGGGGTGGCTACACCTTC. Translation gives CAWFNGGGYTF. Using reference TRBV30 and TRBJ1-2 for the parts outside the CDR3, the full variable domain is SQTIHQWPATLVQPVGSPLSLECTVEGTSNPNLYWYRQAAGRGLQLLFYSVGIGQISSEVPQNLSASRPQDRQFILSSKKLLLSDSGFYLCAWFNGGGYTFGSGTRLTVV.

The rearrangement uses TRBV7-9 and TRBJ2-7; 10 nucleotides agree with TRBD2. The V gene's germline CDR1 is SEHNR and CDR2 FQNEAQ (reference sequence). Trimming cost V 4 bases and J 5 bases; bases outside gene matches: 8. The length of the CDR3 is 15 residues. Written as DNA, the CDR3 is TGTGCCAGCAGCTACCGGCAGCGGGAGGGTGACGAGCAGTACTTC. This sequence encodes CASSYRQREGDEQYF.

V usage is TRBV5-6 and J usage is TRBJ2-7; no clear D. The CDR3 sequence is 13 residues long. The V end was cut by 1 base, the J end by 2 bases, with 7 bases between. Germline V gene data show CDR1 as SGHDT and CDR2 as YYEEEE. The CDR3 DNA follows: TGTGCCAGCAGCTTGCCCACAGCCTACGAGCAGTACTTC. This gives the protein CASSLPTAYEQYF.

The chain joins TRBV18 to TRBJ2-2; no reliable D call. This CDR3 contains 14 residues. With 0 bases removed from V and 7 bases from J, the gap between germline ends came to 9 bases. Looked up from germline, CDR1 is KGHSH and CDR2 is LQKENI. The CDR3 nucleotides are TGTGCCAGCTCACCACCGGTACTCCGCGGGGAGCTGTTTTTT. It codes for CASSPPVLRGELFF.

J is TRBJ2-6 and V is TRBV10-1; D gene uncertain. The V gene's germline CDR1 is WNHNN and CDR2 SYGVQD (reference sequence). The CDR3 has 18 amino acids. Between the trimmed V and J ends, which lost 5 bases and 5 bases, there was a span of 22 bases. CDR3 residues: CASSSRPIAQSRANVLTF. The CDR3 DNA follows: TGCGCCAGCAGTAGCCGCCCAATCGCACAAAGTCGGGCCAACGTCCTGACTTTC.

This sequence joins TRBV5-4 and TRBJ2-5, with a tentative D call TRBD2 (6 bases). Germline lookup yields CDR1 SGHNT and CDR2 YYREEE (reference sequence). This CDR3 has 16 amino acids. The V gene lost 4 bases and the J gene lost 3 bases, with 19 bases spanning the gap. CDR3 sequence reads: CASSPTGTSGKETQYF. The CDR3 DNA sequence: TGTGCCAGCAGCCCTACCGGGACTTCGGGTAAAGAGACCCAGTACTTC.

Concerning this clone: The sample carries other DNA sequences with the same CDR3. Written as DNA, the CDR3 is TGTGCCAGCAGTGAAGCGCTTGCCGGGAGGTCCACAGATACGCAGTATTTT. Translated, it gives CASSEALAGRSTDTQYF. The chain employs TRBV6-1 and TRBJ2-3; 7 bases align to TRBD2. The CDR3 has 17 residues. The V gene end was trimmed by 0 bases and the J gene end by 2 bases; junction bases not matched to a gene: 8. Germline loops: CDR1 MNHNS, CDR2 SASEGT.

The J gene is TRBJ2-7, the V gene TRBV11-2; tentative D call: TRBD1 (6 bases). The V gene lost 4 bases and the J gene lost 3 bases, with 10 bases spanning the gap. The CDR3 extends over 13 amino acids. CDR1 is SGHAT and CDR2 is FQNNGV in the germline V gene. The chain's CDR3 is CASSSQGHYEQYF. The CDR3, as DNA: TGTGCCAGCAGCTCCCAGGGACACTACGAGCAGTACTTC. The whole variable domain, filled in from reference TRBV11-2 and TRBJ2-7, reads EAGVAQSPRYKIIEKRQSVAFWCNPISGHATLYWYQQILGQGPKLLIQFQNNGVVDDSQLPKDRFSAERLKGVDSTLKIQPAKLEDSAVYLCASSSQGHYEQYFGPGTRLTVT.

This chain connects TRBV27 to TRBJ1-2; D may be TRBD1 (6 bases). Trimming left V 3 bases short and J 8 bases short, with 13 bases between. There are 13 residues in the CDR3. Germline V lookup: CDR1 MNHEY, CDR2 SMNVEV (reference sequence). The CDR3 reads CASSLAGAQGYTF. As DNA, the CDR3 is TGTGCCAGCAGTTTGGCGGGGGCGCAAGGCTACACCTTC.

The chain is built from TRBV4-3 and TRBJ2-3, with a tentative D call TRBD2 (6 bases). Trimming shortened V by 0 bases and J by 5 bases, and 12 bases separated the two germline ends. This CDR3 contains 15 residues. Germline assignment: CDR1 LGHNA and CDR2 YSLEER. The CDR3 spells CASSQDWRGGDTQYF. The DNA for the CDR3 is TGCGCCAGCAGCCAAGATTGGAGGGGAGGAGATACGCAGTATTTT.

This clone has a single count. CDR3 DNA sequence: TGTGCCAGCAGTACGACAGGGATGAATGAAGCTTTCTTT. Translated: CASSTTGMNEAFF. The chain employs TRBV27 and TRBJ1-1, with TRBD1 identical over 7 bases. Per germline, CDR1 MNHEY and CDR2 SMNVEV (reference sequence). The trim removed 5 bases at V and 7 bases at J, leaving 7 bases unmatched. CDR3 length equals 13 residues.

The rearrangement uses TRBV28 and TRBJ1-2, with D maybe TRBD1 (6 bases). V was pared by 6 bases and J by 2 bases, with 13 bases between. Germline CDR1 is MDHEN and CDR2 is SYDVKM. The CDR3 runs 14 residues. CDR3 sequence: CASRMTGLNYGYTF. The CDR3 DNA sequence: TGTGCCAGCAGGATGACAGGCCTAAACTATGGCTACACCTTC.